Below are 21 T cell receptor beta chains sequenced from a single sample in a study of spatial heterogeneity in lung cancer. TCRdb reprocessed the 5' RACE reads via MiXCR and lists one record per CDR3 protein. Found here are 2,000 to 2,500 distinct CDR3 sequences, roughly an eighth of them singletons; the top ten hold approximately 23%. Time point denoted: sample taken at primary tumor resection. Whole RNA was taken from tumor, nontumor lung or frozen PBMC; it was then sequenced unsorted. Specimen: normal lung tissue next to the tumor, collected at surgery. These receptors were obtained from a male donor with early-stage non-small cell lung cancer.

This clonotype appeared a few times. Since the library was made to target alpha chains, this beta chain is a stray read and its abundance is not meaningful. V usage is TRBV11-2 and J usage is TRBJ2-2; either TRBD1 or TRBD2 may supply D (5 bases each). This CDR3 region has 12 residues. Trimming removed 6 bases from V and 12 bases from J, with 14 bases in between. Germline V lookup: CDR1 SGHAT, CDR2 FQNNGV. The chain's CDR3 is CASRRGLEKLFF. In DNA form, the CDR3 reads TGTGCCAGCAGGAGGGGCCTGGAGAAGCTGTTTTTT.

Comment on this clonotype: This beta chain represents an off-target read in a library built for alpha chains; its size is of limited meaning. The genes are TRBV15 and TRBJ1-6, with D possibly being TRBD1 (6 bases). The CDR3 has 13 amino acids. Germline CDR1 reads LNHNV; CDR2 reads YYDKDF (reference sequence). The V and J ends lost 6 bases and 9 bases respectively, with 12 bases between them. The CDR3 sequence: CATSQGKISPLHF. In nucleotides, the CDR3 is TGTGCCACCAGTCAGGGGAAGATTTCACCCCTCCACTTT.

By proportion, this clonotype is medium-sized. This beta chain lies outside the target of a library built for alpha chains; its clone size means little. V and J are TRBV6-2 or TRBV6-3 and TRBJ2-1, with D unclear. The V gene's germline CDR1 is MNHEY and CDR2 SVGEGT. This CDR3 has 13 residues. Trimming stripped 4 bases from V and 3 bases from J, with 7 bases between. CDR3 sequence (DNA): TGTGCCAGCAGTTGGGTCCGCTACAATGAGCAGTTCTTC. Amino acids: CASSWVRYNEQFF.

This clonotype is large (0.1 to 1%). This beta chain is an off-target read within a library intended for alpha chains, so its frequency means little. This chain connects TRBV19 to TRBJ2-5; TRBD1 is a possible D gene (6 bases). The CDR3 length is 15 residues. CDR1 and CDR2 from the germline V gene are LNHDA and SQIVND (reference sequence). V lost 6 bases, J lost 5 bases, and 19 bases lay in between. CDR3: CASSNRAAGEETQYF. The CDR3 DNA is TGTGCCAGTAGCAATAGGGCGGCAGGGGAGGAGACCCAGTACTTC.

Remarks on this clonotype: This beta chain appears as a stray read in a library generated for alpha chains; its size is not informative. The chain uses TRBV7-2 and TRBJ2-3, with D possibly being TRBD2 (6 bases). Germline CDR1 SGHTA, CDR2 FQGNSA. The CDR3 totals 14 residues. Between the trimmed V and J ends, which lost 1 base and 6 bases, there was a span of 11 bases. This chain's CDR3 is CASSLGLVTDTQYF. CDR3 coding DNA: TGTGCCAGCAGCTTAGGACTAGTTACGGATACGCAGTATTTT. The variable domain in full, with the rest retrieved from reference TRBV7-2 and TRBJ2-3, is GAGVSQSPSNKVTEKGKDVELRCDPISGHTALYWYRQSLGQGLEFLIYFQGNSAPDKSGLPSDRFSAERTGGSVSTLTIQRTQQEDSAVYLCASSLGLVTDTQYFGPGTRLTVL.

By proportion, this clonotype is medium-sized (0.01 to 0.1%). The size of this beta chain means little, since it is a stray read in a library made for alpha chains. The V and J genes are TRBV5-1 and TRBJ2-7; 10 nucleotides agree with TRBD2. V shed 2 bases, J shed 7 bases, and the junction held 6 bases outside the gene matches. The CDR3 contains 14 residues. CDR1 SGHRS and CDR2 YFSETQ come from the germline V gene. This chain's CDR3 is CASSFLAGAREQYF. The CDR3 DNA reads TGCGCCAGCAGCTTCCTAGCGGGGGCGCGAGAGCAGTACTTC.

This clonotype came up a few times. A library prepared for alpha chains yielded this beta chain as an off-target read; its size is of little meaning. This chain uses TRBV6-6 with TRBJ1-6; possibly TRBD1 for D (5 bases). V shed 6 bases and J shed 10 bases, with 16 bases lying between them. Germline V gene sequence: CDR1 MNHNY, CDR2 SVGAGI (reference sequence). CDR3 length: 14 amino acids. In DNA form, the CDR3 reads TGTGCCAGCAGCCAGAGTGAGGGGAGATCACCCCTCCACTTT. It translates to CASSQSEGRSPLHF.

Relative to its sample, this clonotype is medium-sized. This beta chain was picked up by a library intended for alpha chains and is off target, so its count carries little meaning. The chain is built from TRBV5-1 and TRBJ2-3; D remains ambiguous. V lost 2 bases and J 4 bases, leaving 14 bases between the germline ends. In germline, CDR1 is SGHRS, CDR2 YFSETQ. The CDR3 totals 15 residues. The CDR3 protein is CASSFDGREADTQYF. The DNA for the CDR3 is TGCGCCAGCAGCTTTGATGGTAGGGAAGCAGATACGCAGTATTTT.

In its sample, this clonotype ranks as large. This beta chain represents an off-target read in a library built for alpha chains; its size is of limited meaning. This chain uses TRBV7-3 with TRBJ2-1; 7 bases line up with TRBD2. Germline V CDR1 and CDR2: SGHTA, FQGTGA. With 0 bases clipped from V and 4 bases from J, the junction kept 6 bases outside the gene matches. The CDR3 extends over 16 amino acids. This chain's CDR3 is CASSLTRASGYNEQFF. DNA for the CDR3: TGTGCCAGCAGCTTAACTCGGGCTAGCGGATACAATGAGCAGTTCTTC. The full variable domain, completed using reference TRBV7-3 and TRBJ2-1, is GAGVSQTPSNKVTEKGKYVELRCDPISGHTALYWYRQSLGQGPEFLIYFQGTGAADDSGLPNDRFFAVRPEGSVSTLKIQRTERGDSAVYLCASSLTRASGYNEQFFGPGTRLTVL.

This clonotype was counted between two and nine times. This beta chain appears as a stray read in a library generated for alpha chains; its size is not informative. The CDR3 is CASSLVLDSSYEQYF. CDR3 DNA: TGTGCCAGCAGCTTAGTATTGGACAGCTCCTACGAGCAGTACTTC. This sequence joins TRBV11-2 and TRBJ2-7; possibly TRBD1 for D (6 bases). Germline V gene lookup returns CDR1 SGHAT and CDR2 FQNNGV. The CDR3 has 15 amino acids. With 1 base removed from V and 0 bases from J, the gap between germline ends came to 10 bases.

By proportion, this clonotype is medium-sized. Since the library was made to target alpha chains, this beta chain is a stray read and its abundance is not meaningful. The V and J genes are TRBV3-1 and TRBJ1-3; D gene uncertain. CDR1 and CDR2 from the germline V gene are LGHDT and YNNKEL (reference sequence). CDR3 length: 14 amino acids. V was pared by 4 bases and J by 0 bases, with 7 bases between. CDR3 in amino acids: CASSRGSSGNTIYF. The CDR3 coding sequence is TGTGCCAGCAGCCGAGGGAGCTCTGGAAACACCATATATTTT.

Many counts were recorded for this clonotype. Within a library made for alpha chains, this beta chain is off target, and its count is uninformative. The chain employs TRBV11-2 and TRBJ2-7, with D perhaps matching TRBD2 (7 bases). CDR3 length: 15 residues. Germline-derived CDR1 and CDR2 are SGHAT and FQNNGV. The ends were cut back, 5 bases at V and 6 bases at J, with 20 bases in the middle. The CDR3 region has the DNA TGTGCCAGCAGCCTAGTCCCACGGGGGGCGGGCGAGCAGTACTTC. This sequence encodes CASSLVPRGAGEQYF.

For this clonotype: This beta chain turned up in a library designed for alpha chains; as an off-target read, its abundance says little. Here the CDR3 reads CASSMDQETQYF. In DNA form, the CDR3 reads TGTGCCAGTAGTATGGACCAAGAGACCCAGTACTTC. This chain joins TRBV19 and TRBJ2-5, with no clear D. Per the germline V gene, CDR1 is LNHDA and CDR2 is SQIVND (reference sequence). CDR3 size: 12 residues. The V end was cut by 3 bases, the J end by 0 bases, with 2 bases between.

Within the sample, this clonotype is medium-sized. The library was prepared for alpha chains; this beta chain is a stray read, so its frequency means little. CDR3 sequence: CASSLGVISETQYF. CDR3 nucleotide sequence: TGTGCCAGCAGCTTGGGGGTGATTAGCGAGACCCAGTACTTC. V and J are TRBV7-2 and TRBJ2-5; D is possibly TRBD1 or TRBD2 (5 bases each). CDR1 and CDR2 from the germline V gene are SGHTA and FQGNSA. The V and J ends lost 3 bases and 5 bases respectively, with 13 bases between them. The CDR3 sequence is 14 residues long.

The sample holds many counts of this clonotype. One end of the junction varies from germline; a read error may be responsible. The library was prepared for alpha chains; this beta chain is a stray read, so its frequency means little. This chain links TRBV30 with TRBJ1-1; D gene uncertain. CDR1 is GTSNPN and CDR2 is SVGIG in the germline V gene (reference sequence). The CDR3 is 11 residues long. CDR3 loop: CAWASNSEAFF. CDR3 in DNA: TGTGCCTGGGCATCTAACAGTGAAGCTTTCTTT.

This clonotype is deemed medium-sized (0.01 to 0.1%). The library was built for alpha chains, so this beta chain is an off-target read and its size means little. V is TRBV11-2 and J is TRBJ1-4, with D unclear. In germline, CDR1 is SGHAT, CDR2 FQNNGV. V lost 3 bases to trimming and J lost 8 bases, with 4 bases between them. This CDR3 has 11 residues. As DNA, the CDR3 is TGTGCCAGCAGCTTCCACGAAAAACTGTTTTTT. This codes for CASSFHEKLFF. Together with reference TRBV11-2 and TRBJ1-4, the CDR3 gives the full variable domain: EAGVAQSPRYKIIEKRQSVAFWCNPISGHATLYWYQQILGQGPKLLIQFQNNGVVDDSQLPKDRFSAERLKGVDSTLKIQPAKLEDSAVYLCASSFHEKLFFGSGTQLSVL.

This clonotype is large (0.1 to 1%) within its sample. Because this beta chain is a stray read in a library intended to capture alpha chains, its abundance should not be given much weight. This sequence joins TRBV28 and TRBJ2-1; D is perhaps TRBD1 or TRBD2 (5 bases each). Germline assignment: CDR1 MDHEN and CDR2 SYDVKM. This CDR3 spans 16 amino acids. V gave up 6 bases and J gave up 9 bases, with 24 bases separating them. Here the CDR3 DNA reads TGTGCCAGCAGAGGCTATTCGGGGCCGGGGACCGGTGAGCAGTTCTTC. It translates to CASRGYSGPGTGEQFF.

A word on this clonotype: This beta chain is a stray sequence in a library constructed for alpha chains; its clone size is not meaningful. This rearrangement joins TRBV19 to TRBJ2-7, with D possibly being TRBD1 (6 bases). CDR1 LNHDA and CDR2 SQIVND come from the germline V gene (reference sequence). V was trimmed by 11 bases and J by 4 bases, leaving 18 bases between them. The CDR3 loop spans 13 amino acids. DNA of the CDR3: TGTGCCCATGTAGCACAGGGAAAATACGAGCAGTACTTC. Encoded protein: CAHVAQGKYEQYF.

This clonotype is medium-sized. Within a library made for alpha chains, this beta chain is off target, and its count is uninformative. This sequence joins TRBV7-3 and TRBJ2-1; 12 bases line up with TRBD2. CDR3 length equals 16 residues. Germline V gene data show CDR1 as SGHTA and CDR2 as FQGTGA. V was clipped by 1 base and J by 9 bases; unmatched bases: 7. The DNA of the CDR3 is TGTGCCAGCAGCTTAAGCCTAGCGGGAGGGTTGGGTGAGCAGTTCTTC. It specifies CASSLSLAGGLGEQFF. Based on the CDR3 plus reference TRBV7-3 and TRBJ2-1, the full variable domain is GAGVSQTPSNKVTEKGKYVELRCDPISGHTALYWYRQSLGQGPEFLIYFQGTGAADDSGLPNDRFFAVRPEGSVSTLKIQRTERGDSAVYLCASSLSLAGGLGEQFFGPGTRLTVL.

This clonotype qualifies as medium-sized. The size of this beta chain means little, since it is a stray read in a library made for alpha chains. The chain is built from TRBV20-1 and TRBJ1-1; D not resolved. Trimming cost V 5 bases and J 8 bases, with 12 bases left between them. This CDR3 is built from 11 residues. Germline CDR1 reads DFQATT; CDR2 reads SNEGSKA (reference sequence). The CDR3 sequence is CSAAGRYEAFF. The CDR3 region has the DNA TGCAGTGCTGCGGGCCGTTACGAAGCTTTCTTT.

By share, this clonotype counts as medium-sized (0.01 to 0.1%). The size of this beta chain means little, since it is a stray read in a library made for alpha chains. The chain is built from TRBV7-2 and TRBJ1-6; D unclear. The V gene lost 4 bases and the J gene lost 13 bases, with 11 bases spanning the gap. Germline lookup yields CDR1 SGHTA and CDR2 FQGNSA. This CDR3 region has 12 residues. CDR3 nucleotide sequence: TGTGCCAGCAGCTCTCCGCCTAACCCCCTCCACTTT. It is translated as CASSSPPNPLHF.